The T cell receptor (beta chain) under discussion was sequenced for a study of blood T cell repertoires in COVID-19. Study details: Both acute and convalescent COVID-19 samples were obtained from the United States, Italy and Spain. Sources were T cells, B-cell-depleted T cells, or PBMCs; the material itself was cDNA or gDNA.

Source study methods: The authors estimated nucleated cell counts from reference gene primer amplification. The assay was immunoSEQ multiplex PCR, and TCRdb's table has in-frame clones only and misses some. That table furnishes V, J and clone size, whereas the DNA furnished D and trimming. The table records under 75,000 clones, 80% to 90% of them present only once. Trimming took off 7 bases at V and 2 bases at J, with 12 bases between the two ends. Germline CDR1 reads MNHEY; CDR2 reads SVGAGI. CDR3 size: 14 residues. Sequencing was carried out using peripheral blood. The sequence was obtained from a man aged 45-65 years with active COVID-19. V and J are TRBV6-5 and TRBJ2-1, with D tentatively TRBD1 (5 bases). The DNA of the CDR3 is TGTGCCAGCAAGGTGGGGCGTGCCTACAATGAGCAGTTCTTC. The encoded protein is CASKVGRAYNEQFF.